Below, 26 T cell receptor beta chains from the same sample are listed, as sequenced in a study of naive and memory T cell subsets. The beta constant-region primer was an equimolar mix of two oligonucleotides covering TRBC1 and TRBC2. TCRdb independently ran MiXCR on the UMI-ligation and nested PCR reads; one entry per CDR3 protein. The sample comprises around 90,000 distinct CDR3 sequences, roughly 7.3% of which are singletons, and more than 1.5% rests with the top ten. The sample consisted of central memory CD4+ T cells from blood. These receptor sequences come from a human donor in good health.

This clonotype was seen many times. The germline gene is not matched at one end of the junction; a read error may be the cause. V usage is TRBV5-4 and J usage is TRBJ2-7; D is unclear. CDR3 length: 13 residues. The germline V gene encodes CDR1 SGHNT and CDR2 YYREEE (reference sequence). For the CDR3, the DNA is TGTGCCAGCAGTTTGGGCAGCCAATACGAGCAGTACTTC. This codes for CASSLGSQYEQYF.

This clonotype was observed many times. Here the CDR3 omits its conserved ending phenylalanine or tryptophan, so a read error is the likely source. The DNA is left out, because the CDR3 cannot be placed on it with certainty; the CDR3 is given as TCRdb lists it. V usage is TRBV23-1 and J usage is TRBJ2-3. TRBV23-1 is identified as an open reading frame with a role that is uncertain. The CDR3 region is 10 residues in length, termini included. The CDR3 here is CASSQSAPWG.

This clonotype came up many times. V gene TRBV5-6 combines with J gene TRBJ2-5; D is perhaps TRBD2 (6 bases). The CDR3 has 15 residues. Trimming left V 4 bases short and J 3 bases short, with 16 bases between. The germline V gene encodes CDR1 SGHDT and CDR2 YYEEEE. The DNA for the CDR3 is TGTGCCAGCAGCCGCGGGACTCCCGGGAAAGAGACCCAGTACTTC. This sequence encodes CASSRGTPGKETQYF.

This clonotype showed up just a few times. CDR3 nucleotides: TGTGCCAGCAGCTTAACTGCTAGCGGGAGGGAGCAGTTCTTC. Translated, it gives CASSLTASGREQFF. The chain is built from TRBV7-3 and TRBJ2-1; 11 bases map to TRBD2. Germline V gene data show CDR1 as SGHTA and CDR2 as FQGTGA. The CDR3 spans 14 residues. Trimming took 0 bases from V and 10 from J; bases not matched to a gene: 2.

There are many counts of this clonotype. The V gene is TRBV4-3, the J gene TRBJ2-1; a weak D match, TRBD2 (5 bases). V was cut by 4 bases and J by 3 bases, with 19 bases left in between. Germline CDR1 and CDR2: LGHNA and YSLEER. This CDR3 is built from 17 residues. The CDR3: CASSRGSGRAVYNEQFF. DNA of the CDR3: TGCGCCAGCAGCCGCGGGTCTGGGCGGGCCGTCTACAATGAGCAGTTCTTC.

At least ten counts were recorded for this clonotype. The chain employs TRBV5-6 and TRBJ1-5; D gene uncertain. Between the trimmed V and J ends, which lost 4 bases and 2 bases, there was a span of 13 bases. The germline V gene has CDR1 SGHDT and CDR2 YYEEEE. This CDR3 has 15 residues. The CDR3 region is CASSRRGKGNQPQHF. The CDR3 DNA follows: TGTGCCAGCAGCCGACGGGGTAAAGGCAATCAGCCCCAGCATTTT.

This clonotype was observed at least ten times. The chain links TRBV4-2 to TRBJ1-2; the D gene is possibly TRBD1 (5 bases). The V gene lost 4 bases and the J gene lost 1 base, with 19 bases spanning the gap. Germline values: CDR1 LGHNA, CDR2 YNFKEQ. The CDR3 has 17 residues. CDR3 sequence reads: CASSPTYRDANNYGYTF. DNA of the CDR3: TGTGCCAGCAGCCCGACCTATCGGGACGCCAATAACTATGGCTACACCTTC.

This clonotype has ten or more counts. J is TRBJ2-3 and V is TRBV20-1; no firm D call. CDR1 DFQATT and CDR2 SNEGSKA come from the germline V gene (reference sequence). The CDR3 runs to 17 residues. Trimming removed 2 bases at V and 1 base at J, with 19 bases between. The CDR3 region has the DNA TGCAGTGCTAGACCACTGGACGCAGGCATTGGCACAGATACGCAGTATTTT. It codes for CSARPLDAGIGTDTQYF.

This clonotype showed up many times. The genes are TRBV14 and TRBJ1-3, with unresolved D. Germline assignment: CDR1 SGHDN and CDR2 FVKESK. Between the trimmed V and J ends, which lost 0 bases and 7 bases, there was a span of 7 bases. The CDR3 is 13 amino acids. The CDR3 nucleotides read TGTGCCAGCAGCCAAGATTATATCAACACCATATATTTT. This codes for CASSQDYINTIYF.

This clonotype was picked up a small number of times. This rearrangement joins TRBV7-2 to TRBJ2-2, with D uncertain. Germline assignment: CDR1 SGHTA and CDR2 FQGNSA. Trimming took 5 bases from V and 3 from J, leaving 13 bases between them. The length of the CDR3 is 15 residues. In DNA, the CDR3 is TGTGCCAGCAGCCTAGTGCAGTGGGACACCGGGGAGCTGTTTTTT. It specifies CASSLVQWDTGELFF.

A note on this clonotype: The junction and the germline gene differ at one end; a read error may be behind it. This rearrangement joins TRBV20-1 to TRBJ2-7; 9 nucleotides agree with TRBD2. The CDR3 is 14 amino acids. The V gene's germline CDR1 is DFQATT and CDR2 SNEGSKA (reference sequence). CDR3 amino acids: CSARLAGASFEQYF. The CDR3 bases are TGCAGTGCTAGGTTAGCGGGGGCCTCCTTCGAGCAGTACTTC.

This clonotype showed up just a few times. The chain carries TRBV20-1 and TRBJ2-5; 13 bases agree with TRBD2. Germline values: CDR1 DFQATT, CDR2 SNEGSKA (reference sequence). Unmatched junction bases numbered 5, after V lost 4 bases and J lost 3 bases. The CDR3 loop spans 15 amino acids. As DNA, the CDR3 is TGCAGTGCTATACTAGCGGGGGGGGAGGAAGAGACCCAGTACTTC. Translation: CSAILAGGEEETQYF.

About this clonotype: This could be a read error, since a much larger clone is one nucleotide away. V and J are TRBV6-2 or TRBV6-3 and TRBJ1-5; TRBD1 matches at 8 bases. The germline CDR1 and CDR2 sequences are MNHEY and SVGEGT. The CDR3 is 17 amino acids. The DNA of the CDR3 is TGTGACAGCAGTTACTCGACCTACAGGGGGAGCAATCAGCCCCAGCATTTT. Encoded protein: CDSSYSTYRGSNQPQHF.

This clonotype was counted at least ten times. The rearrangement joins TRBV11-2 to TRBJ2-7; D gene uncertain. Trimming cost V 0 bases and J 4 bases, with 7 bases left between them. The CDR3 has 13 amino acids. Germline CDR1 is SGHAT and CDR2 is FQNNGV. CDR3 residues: CASSLEAKYEQYF. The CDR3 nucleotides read TGTGCCAGCAGCTTAGAGGCCAAGTACGAGCAGTACTTC.

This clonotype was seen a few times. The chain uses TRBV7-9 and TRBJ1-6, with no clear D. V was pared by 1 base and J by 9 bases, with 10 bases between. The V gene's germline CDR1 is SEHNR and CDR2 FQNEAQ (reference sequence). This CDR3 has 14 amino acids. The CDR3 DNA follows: TGTGCCAGCAGCTTAGGCCACGGAGGTTCACCCCTCCACTTT. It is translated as CASSLGHGGSPLHF.

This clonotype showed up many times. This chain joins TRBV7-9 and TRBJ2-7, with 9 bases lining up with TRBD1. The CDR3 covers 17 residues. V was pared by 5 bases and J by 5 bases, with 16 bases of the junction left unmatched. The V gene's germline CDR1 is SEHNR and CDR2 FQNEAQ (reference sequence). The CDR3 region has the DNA TGTGCCAGCAGCCCTCGGACAGGGGTGTCCTCCCAGAACGAGCAGTACTTC. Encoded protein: CASSPRTGVSSQNEQYF.

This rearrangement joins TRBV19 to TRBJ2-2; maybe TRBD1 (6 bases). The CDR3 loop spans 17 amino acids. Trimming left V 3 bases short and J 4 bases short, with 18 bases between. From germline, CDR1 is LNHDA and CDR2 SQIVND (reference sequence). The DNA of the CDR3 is TGTGCCAGTAGTATCCCGCCAGGGTTGGGGGCCACCGGGGAGCTGTTTTTT. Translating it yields CASSIPPGLGATGELFF. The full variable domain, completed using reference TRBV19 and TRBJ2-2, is DGGITQSPKYLFRKEGQNVTLSCEQNLNHDAMYWYRQDPGQGLRLIYYSQIVNDFQKGDIAEGYSVSREKKESFPLTVTSAQKNPTAFYLCASSIPPGLGATGELFFGEGSRLTVL.

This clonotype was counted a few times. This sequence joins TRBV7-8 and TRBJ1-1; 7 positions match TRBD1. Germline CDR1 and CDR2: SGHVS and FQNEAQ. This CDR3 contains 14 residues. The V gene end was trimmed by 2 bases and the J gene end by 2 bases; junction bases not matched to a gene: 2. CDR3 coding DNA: TGTGCCAGCAGCTTACACAGGGGAAACACTGAAGCTTTCTTT. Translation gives CASSLHRGNTEAFF.

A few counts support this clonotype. CDR3 nucleotides: TGTGCCAGCAGCAACCTCTACGAGCAGTACTTC. Its translation is CASSNLYEQYF. V gene TRBV12-3 or TRBV12-4 combines with J gene TRBJ2-7; D unclear. V shed 6 bases and J shed 3 bases, with 6 bases lying between them. The CDR3 spans 11 residues.

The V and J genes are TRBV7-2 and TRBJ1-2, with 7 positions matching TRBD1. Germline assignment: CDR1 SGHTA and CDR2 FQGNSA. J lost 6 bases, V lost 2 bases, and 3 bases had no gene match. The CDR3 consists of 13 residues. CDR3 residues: CASSLPTGDGYTF. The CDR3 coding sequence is TGTGCCAGCAGCTTACCAACAGGGGATGGCTACACCTTC.

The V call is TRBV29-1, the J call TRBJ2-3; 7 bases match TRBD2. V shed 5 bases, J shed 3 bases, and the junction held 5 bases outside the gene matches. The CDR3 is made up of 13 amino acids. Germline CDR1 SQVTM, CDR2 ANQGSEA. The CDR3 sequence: CSVREGRTDTQYF. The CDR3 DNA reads TGCAGCGTTAGGGAGGGAAGGACAGATACGCAGTATTTT.

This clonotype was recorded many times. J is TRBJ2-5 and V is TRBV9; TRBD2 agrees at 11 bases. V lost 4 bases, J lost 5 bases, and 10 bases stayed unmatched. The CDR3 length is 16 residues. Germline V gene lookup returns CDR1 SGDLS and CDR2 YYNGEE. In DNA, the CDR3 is TGTGCCAGCAGCACTTGGGGGACTAGCGGCCGGGAGACCCAGTACTTC. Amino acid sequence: CASSTWGTSGRETQYF.

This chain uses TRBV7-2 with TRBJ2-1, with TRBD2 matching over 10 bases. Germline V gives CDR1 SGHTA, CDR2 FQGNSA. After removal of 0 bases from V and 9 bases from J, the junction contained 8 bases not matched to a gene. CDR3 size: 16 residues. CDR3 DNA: TGTGCCAGCAGCTTAGCAAGCGGGAGGGCCGGAGGTGAGCAGTTCTTC. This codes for CASSLASGRAGGEQFF.

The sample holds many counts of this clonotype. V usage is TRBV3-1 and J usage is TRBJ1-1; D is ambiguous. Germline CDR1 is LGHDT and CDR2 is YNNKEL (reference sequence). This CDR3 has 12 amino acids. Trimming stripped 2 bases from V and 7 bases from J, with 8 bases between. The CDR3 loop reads CASSQSGLEAFF. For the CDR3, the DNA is TGTGCCAGCAGCCAATCGGGCCTTGAAGCTTTCTTT.

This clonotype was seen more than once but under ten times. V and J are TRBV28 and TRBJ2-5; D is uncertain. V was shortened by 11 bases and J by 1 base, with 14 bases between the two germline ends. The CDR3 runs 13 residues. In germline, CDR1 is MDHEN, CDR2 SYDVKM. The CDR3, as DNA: TGTGCCGTATTGGACCGGTCCCAAGAGACCCAGTACTTC. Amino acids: CAVLDRSQETQYF.

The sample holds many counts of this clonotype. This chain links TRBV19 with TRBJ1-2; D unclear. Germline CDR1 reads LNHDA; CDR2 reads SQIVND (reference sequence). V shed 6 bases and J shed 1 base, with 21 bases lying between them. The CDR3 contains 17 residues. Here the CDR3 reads CASRPGGLTRINYGYTF. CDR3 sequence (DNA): TGTGCCAGTAGGCCGGGCGGGCTGACCCGTATTAACTATGGCTACACCTTC.